This entry lists 10 T cell receptor beta chains sequenced from one sample in a study of beta chain features in type 1 diabetes. All of the isolated RNA was reverse transcribed, so expressed TCRB transcripts were sequenced. Only in-frame clones appear in the TCRdb table, and some are missing; sequencing was by immunoSEQ multiplex PCR. The profile shows around 200,000 clones, about 13% of them singletons. Material for sequencing was central memory CD4+ T cells from blood. The receptors stem from a woman between 18 and 29 years old in good health.

This clone has more than one count but fewer than ten. This rearrangement joins TRBV14 to TRBJ1-4; D might be TRBD1 (5 bases). This CDR3 comprises 15 residues. Trimming took off 3 bases at V and 0 bases at J, with 8 bases between the two ends. Looked up from germline, CDR1 is SGHDN and CDR2 is FVKESK. The chain's CDR3 is CASSHYRTTNEKLFF. The CDR3 nucleotides are TGTGCCAGCAGCCACTACAGGACAACTAATGAAAAACTGTTTTTT.

The chain combines TRBV18 with TRBJ1-5; D unclear. The CDR3 is made up of 15 amino acids. V was cut by 3 bases and J by 1 base, with 10 bases left in between. The V gene's germline CDR1 is KGHSH and CDR2 LQKENI. CDR3 nucleotide sequence: TGTGCCAGCTCACCGCCCGGGTTAAGCAATCAGCCCCAGCATTTT. This gives the protein CASSPPGLSNQPQHF.

This clone was counted between two and nine times. The chain recombines TRBV29-1 with TRBJ1-2, with D hard to call. Trimming took 7 bases from V and 1 from J, leaving 10 bases between them. This CDR3 is built from 12 residues. CDR1 and CDR2 (germline): SQVTM, ANQGSEA. The CDR3 here is CSADDINYGYTF. The CDR3, as DNA: TGCAGCGCCGACGACATTAACTATGGCTACACCTTC. Supplemented by reference TRBV29-1 and TRBJ1-2, the full variable domain reads SAVISQKPSRDICQRGTSLTIQCQVDSQVTMMFWYRQQPGQSLTLIATANQGSEATYESGFVIDKFPISRPNLTFSTLTVSNMSPEDSSIYLCSADDINYGYTFGSGTRLTVV.

The CDR3 reads CATASGRAGEQFF. For the CDR3, the DNA is TGTGCCACTGCTAGCGGGAGGGCCGGTGAGCAGTTCTTC. The V and J genes are TRBV27 and TRBJ2-1, with 12 bases lining up with TRBD2. Germline CDR1 and CDR2: MNHEY and SMNVEV (reference sequence). The junction had 7 bases not matched to a gene; V was cut back by 10 bases and J by 9 bases. The CDR3 covers 13 residues.

This clone was observed at least ten times. The chain links TRBV6-6 to TRBJ2-6; TRBD1 is a possible D gene (5 bases). CDR1 and CDR2 (germline): MNHNY, SVGAGI (reference sequence). The CDR3 covers 14 residues. V was shortened by 5 bases and J by 1 base, with 6 bases between the two germline ends. The chain's CDR3 is CASSQGSGANVLTF. CDR3 nucleotide sequence: TGTGCCAGCAGTCAGGGTTCTGGGGCCAACGTCCTGACTTTC.

This clone appeared a few times. CDR3 in amino acids: CASHTQGLNYGYTF. DNA for the CDR3: TGTGCCAGCCATACGCAGGGGCTGAACTATGGCTACACCTTC. The genes are TRBV28 and TRBJ1-2, with D perhaps TRBD1 (6 bases). This CDR3 spans 14 amino acids. The V gene's germline CDR1 is MDHEN and CDR2 SYDVKM. The V end was cut by 8 bases, the J end by 2 bases, with 15 bases between.

This clone turned up a few times. V usage is TRBV30 and J usage is TRBJ2-1; no clear D. V lost 0 bases, J lost 8 bases, and 8 bases lay in between. The CDR3 runs to 12 residues. Per germline, CDR1 GTSNPN and CDR2 SVGIG (reference sequence). This chain's CDR3 is CAWSVHADEQFF. As DNA, the CDR3 is TGTGCCTGGAGTGTACACGCCGATGAGCAGTTCTTC.

There are a few counts of this clone. The rearrangement uses TRBV6-5 and TRBJ2-4; D perhaps matches TRBD2 (5 bases). V lost 6 bases and J lost 0, with 6 bases in between. CDR1 and CDR2 from the germline V gene are MNHEY and SVGAGI. This CDR3 is 13 amino acids long. The CDR3 is CASRGLAKNIQYF. CDR3 nucleotides: TGTGCCAGCAGAGGACTAGCCAAAAACATTCAGTACTTC.

This clone was recorded a few times. The V and J genes are TRBV27 and TRBJ1-1; D might be TRBD1 (6 bases). Trimming stripped 7 bases from V and 7 bases from J, with 19 bases between. The germline V gene encodes CDR1 MNHEY and CDR2 SMNVEV (reference sequence). The CDR3 consists of 14 residues. CDR3 in amino acids: CASTPRGGHNEAFF. CDR3 nucleotides: TGTGCCAGCACCCCTCGGGGGGGGCATAATGAAGCTTTCTTT.

This clone has at least ten counts. The chain has TRBV27 and TRBJ2-1; no firm D call. The V end lost 3 bases, the J end lost 0 bases, and 6 bases lay between the germline ends. CDR3 length: 14 residues. The germline V gene has CDR1 MNHEY and CDR2 SMNVEV (reference sequence). The CDR3, as DNA: TGTGCCAGCAGTTTGCGGAGCTCCTACAATGAGCAGTTCTTC. This sequence encodes CASSLRSSYNEQFF.